Only a few counts were recorded for the clone carrying this T cell receptor (beta chain). Antigen unknown. This record comes from a study of T cells after yellow fever vaccination. Study-level background: Low-cell-number fractions were prepared with SMART-Seq v4 Ultra Low Input.

Findings and caveats of the study: Most clones from primary vaccination resurfaced after the booster (around 95% CD4, over 75% CD8). Clonotypes shared by both compartments, CD4 and CD8, made up a small share. Contaminants from the bulk population, in the form of abundant clonotypes, could be found in FACS-sorted repertoires.

TCRdb itself ran the 5' RACE reads through MiXCR, one entry per CDR3 protein. The table has some 300,000 distinct CDR3 sequences, roughly 8.7% seen once; the top ten hold approximately 3.5%. This CDR3 contains 13 residues. Germline V gives CDR1 MDHEN, CDR2 SYDVKM. V was clipped by 11 bases and J by 9 bases; unmatched bases: 9. This specimen was CD4+ T cells sorted from PBMCs, taken 5 days after the yellow fever booster vaccination. The source is a man aged 18 to 29 who received the YFV17D yellow fever vaccine. The chain uses TRBV28 and TRBJ2-1, with 11 bases aligning to TRBD2. CDR3 in DNA: TGTGCCGGCCGTAGCGGGGGGGCGGGTGAGCAGTTCTTC. Translating gives CAGRSGGAGEQFF.